One sample yielded the 6 T cell receptor beta chains listed below, sequenced in a study of T cells in Graves' hyperthyroidism and ophthalmopathy. RNA transcripts were the template for amplifying TCR beta CDR3 regions. HTBI primers drove first-round RT-PCR of the TCR CDR3. TCRdb used MiXCR to reprocess the multiplex PCR reads, holding one entry per CDR3 protein. Here the sample spans about 640,000 distinct CDR3 sequences, around 20% being singletons. Sequencing was performed on blood. The receptors were gathered from a young man with Graves' ophthalmopathy.

The V and J genes are TRBV10-3 and TRBJ1-1; D call uncertain. With 6 bases removed from V and 4 bases from J, the gap between germline ends came to 9 bases. CDR3 length: 12 residues. Germline CDR1 reads ENHRY; CDR2 reads SYGVKD. This chain's CDR3 is CAIRTHATEAFF. The CDR3 DNA sequence: TGTGCCATCAGGACCCATGCCACTGAAGCTTTCTTT.

This chain connects TRBV7-9 to TRBJ2-2, with a tentative D call TRBD2 (5 bases). CDR3 size: 16 residues. Germline V gene sequence: CDR1 SEHNR, CDR2 FQNEAQ (reference sequence). The V and J ends lost 3 bases and 0 bases respectively, with 11 bases between them. The CDR3 region is CASSFSAASNTGELFF. CDR3 DNA sequence: TGTGCCAGCAGCTTTTCAGCGGCGTCGAACACCGGGGAGCTGTTTTTT.

This clonotype was counted many times. This chain's CDR3 is CASSPPMGGNTEAFF. The CDR3 bases are TGTGCCAGCTCACCACCGATGGGGGGGAACACTGAAGCTTTCTTT. The chain carries TRBV18 and TRBJ1-1; D might be TRBD1 (5 bases). Germline V CDR1 and CDR2: KGHSH, LQKENI. This CDR3 is built from 15 residues. Trimming pared 0 bases from V and 1 base from J, leaving 9 bases between. Complete variable domain (other parts from reference TRBV18 and TRBJ1-1): NAGVMQNPRHLVRRRGQEARLRCSPMKGHSHVYWYRQLPEEGLKFMVYLQKENIIDESGMPKERFSAEFPKEGPSILRIQQVVRGDSAAYFCASSPPMGGNTEAFFGQGTRLTVV.

The sample holds many counts of this clonotype. The CDR3 loop reads CASSSDSRSNQPQHF. For the CDR3, the DNA is TGTGCCAGCAGCTCGGACAGCAGAAGCAATCAGCCCCAGCATTTT. V usage is TRBV2 and J usage is TRBJ1-5, with D possibly TRBD1 on 6 matching bases. This CDR3 comprises 15 residues. Looked up from germline, CDR1 is SNHLY and CDR2 is FYNNEI. Trimming shortened V by 6 bases and J by 1 base, and 13 bases separated the two germline ends.

As for this clonotype: A read error is possible here, since a much larger clone lies one base away. Here the CDR3 reads CASMGLVPIRLTDTQYF. The CDR3 nucleotides read TGTGCCAGCATGGGACTGGTCCCGATCCGGTTAACAGATACGCAGTATTTT. This sequence joins TRBV28 and TRBJ2-3, with D perhaps matching TRBD2 (6 bases). V was pared by 7 bases and J by 3 bases, with 23 bases between. Germline V gene data show CDR1 as MDHEN and CDR2 as SYDVKM. The CDR3 is 17 residues long.

The table lists this clonotype with many counts. The V and J genes are TRBV7-2 and TRBJ2-3; D is undetermined. The CDR3 is 15 residues long. The germline gives CDR1 SGHTA, CDR2 FQGNSA. V shed 3 bases and J shed 0 bases, with 10 bases lying between them. CDR3: CASSFDLASTDTQYF. In DNA, the CDR3 is TGTGCCAGCAGCTTCGATCTCGCTAGCACAGATACGCAGTATTTT.